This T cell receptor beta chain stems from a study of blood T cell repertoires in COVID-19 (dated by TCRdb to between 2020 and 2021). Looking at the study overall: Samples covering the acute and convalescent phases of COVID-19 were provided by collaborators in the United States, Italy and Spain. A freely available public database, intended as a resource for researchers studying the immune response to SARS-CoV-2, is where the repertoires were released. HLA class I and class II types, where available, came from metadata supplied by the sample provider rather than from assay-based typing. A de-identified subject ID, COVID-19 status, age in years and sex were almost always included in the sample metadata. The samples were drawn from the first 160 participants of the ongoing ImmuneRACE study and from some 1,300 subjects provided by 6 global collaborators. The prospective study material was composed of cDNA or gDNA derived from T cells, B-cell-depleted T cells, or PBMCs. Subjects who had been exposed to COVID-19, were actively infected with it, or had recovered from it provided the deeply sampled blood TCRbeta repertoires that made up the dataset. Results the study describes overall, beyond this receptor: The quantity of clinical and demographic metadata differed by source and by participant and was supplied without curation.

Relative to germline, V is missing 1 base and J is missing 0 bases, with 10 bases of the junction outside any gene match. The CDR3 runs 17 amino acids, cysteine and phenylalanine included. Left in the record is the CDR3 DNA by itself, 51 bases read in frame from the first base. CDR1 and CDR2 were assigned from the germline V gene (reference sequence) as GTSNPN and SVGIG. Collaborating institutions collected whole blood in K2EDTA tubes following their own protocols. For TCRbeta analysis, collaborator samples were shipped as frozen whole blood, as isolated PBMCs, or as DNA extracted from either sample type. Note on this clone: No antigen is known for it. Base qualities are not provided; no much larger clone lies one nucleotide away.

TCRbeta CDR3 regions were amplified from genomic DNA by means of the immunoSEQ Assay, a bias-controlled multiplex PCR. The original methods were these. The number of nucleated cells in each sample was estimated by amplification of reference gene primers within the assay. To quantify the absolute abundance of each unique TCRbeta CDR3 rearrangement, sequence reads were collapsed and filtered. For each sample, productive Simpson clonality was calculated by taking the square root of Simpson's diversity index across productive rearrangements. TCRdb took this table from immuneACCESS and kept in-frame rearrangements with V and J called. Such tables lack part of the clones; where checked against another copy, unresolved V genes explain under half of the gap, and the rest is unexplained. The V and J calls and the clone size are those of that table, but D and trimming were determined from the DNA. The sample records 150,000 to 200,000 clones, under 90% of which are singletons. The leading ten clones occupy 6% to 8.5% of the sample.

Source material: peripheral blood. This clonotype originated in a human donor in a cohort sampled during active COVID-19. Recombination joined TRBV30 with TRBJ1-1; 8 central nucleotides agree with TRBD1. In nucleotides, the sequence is TGTGCCTGGAGTGAATTCAGGACAGGGCGGGTGAACACTGAAGCTTTCTTT. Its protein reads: CAWSEFRTGRVNTEAFF.